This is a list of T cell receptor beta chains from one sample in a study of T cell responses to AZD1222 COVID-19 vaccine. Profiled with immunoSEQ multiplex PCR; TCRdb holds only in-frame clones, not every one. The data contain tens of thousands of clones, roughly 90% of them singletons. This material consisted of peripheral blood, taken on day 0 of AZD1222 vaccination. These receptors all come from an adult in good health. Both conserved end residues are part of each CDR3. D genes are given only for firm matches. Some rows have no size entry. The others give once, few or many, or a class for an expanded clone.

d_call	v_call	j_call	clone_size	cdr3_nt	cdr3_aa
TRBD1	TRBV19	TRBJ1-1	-	TGTGCCAGTAGTAGATTAACGACAGGGGAGATTGAAGCTTTCTTT	CASSRLTTGEIEAFF
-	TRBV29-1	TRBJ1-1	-	TGCAGCATCCGAACGGGGGCTCAGTGGGGGACTGAAGCTTTCTTT	CSIRTGAQWGTEAFF
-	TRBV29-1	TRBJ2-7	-	TGCAGCGCAGGAACTTACGCCTACGAGCAGTACTTC	CSAGTYAYEQYF
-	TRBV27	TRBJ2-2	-	TGTGCCAGCAGTCTCGCGAACACCGGGGAGCTGTTTTTT	CASSLANTGELFF
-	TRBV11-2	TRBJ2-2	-	TGTGCCAGCAGCTTAGACAGGGCGGACGGGGAGCTGTTTTTT	CASSLDRADGELFF
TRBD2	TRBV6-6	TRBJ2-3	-	TGTGCCAGCAGTCCCCATATTTTAGCGGGACTAGGCACAGATACGCAGTATTTT	CASSPHILAGLGTDTQYF
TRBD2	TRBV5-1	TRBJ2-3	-	TGCGCCAGCGGACTAGCGGAATCCACAGATACGCAGTATTTT	CASGLAESTDTQYF
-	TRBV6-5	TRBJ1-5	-	TGTGCCAGCAGTTCTGACAGGAGCAATCAGCCCCAGCATTTT	CASSSDRSNQPQHF
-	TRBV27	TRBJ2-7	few	TGTGCCAGCAGTTTCTCCTTCTCGCGGAGCTCCTACGAGCAGTACTTC	CASSFSFSRSSYEQYF
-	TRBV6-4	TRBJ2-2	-	TGTGCCAGCAGTGACAATGGCGGGGAGCTGTTTTTT	CASSDNGGELFF
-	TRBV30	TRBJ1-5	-	TGTGCCTGGAGTCGGGACCTCAATCAGCCCCAGCATTTT	CAWSRDLNQPQHF
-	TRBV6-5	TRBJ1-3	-	TGTGCCGGATCTACAGGGAGCTCTGGAAACACCATATATTTT	CAGSTGSSGNTIYF
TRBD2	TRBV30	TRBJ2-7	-	TGTGCCTGGAGTGTGGTCGGGACTAGCGGGAGAAGGTCCTACGAGCAGTACTTC	CAWSVVGTSGRRSYEQYF
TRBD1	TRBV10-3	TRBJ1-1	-	TGTGCCATCGGACAGGATCAAAATGAAGCTTTCTTT	CAIGQDQNEAFF
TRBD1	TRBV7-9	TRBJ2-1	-	TGTGCCAGCAGCTTACAGGGGGTTTACAATGAGCAGTTCTTC	CASSLQGVYNEQFF
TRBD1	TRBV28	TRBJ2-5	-	TGTGCCAGCAGAACAGGGGGCACCGGTGAGACCCAGTACTTC	CASRTGGTGETQYF
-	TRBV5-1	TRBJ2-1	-	TGCGCCAGCGCAGGCCACAATGAGCAGTTCTTC	CASAGHNEQFF
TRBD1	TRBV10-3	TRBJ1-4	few	TGTGCCATCAGTGAGCGAGAGGGGGCTGGGGAAAAACTGTTTTTT	CAISEREGAGEKLFF